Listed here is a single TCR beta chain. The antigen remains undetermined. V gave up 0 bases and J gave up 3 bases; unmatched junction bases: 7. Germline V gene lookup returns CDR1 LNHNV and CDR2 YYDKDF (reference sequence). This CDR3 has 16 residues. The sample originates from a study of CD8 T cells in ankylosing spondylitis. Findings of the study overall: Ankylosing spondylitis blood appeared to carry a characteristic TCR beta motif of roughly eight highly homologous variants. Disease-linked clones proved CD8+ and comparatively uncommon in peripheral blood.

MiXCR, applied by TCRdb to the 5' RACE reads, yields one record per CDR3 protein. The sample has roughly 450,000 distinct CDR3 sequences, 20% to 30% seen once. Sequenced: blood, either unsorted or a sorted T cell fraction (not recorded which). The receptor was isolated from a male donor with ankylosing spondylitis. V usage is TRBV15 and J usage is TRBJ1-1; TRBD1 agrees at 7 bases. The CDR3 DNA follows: TGTGCCACCAGCAGAGAGTTGGGGACAGTGGACACTGAAGCTTTCTTT. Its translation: CATSRELGTVDTEAFF.